This T cell receptor beta chain was recovered during a study of OX40 agonist ivuxolimab in advanced cancers. Turning to the overall study: Ivuxolimab was a fully human IgG2 agonistic monoclonal antibody targeting the costimulatory receptor OX40 (CD134). Partial responses were achieved by three dose-escalation patients, of whom one had hepatocellular carcinoma and two had cutaneous melanoma. In the dose-escalation cohort, 70% to 85% of patients were male, and the mean age was around 60 years, with a range of roughly 20 to 79. Patients were allowed to have had prior anti-PD-1, anti-PD-L1 or anti-CTLA-4 therapy, and around two fifths of the dose-escalation patients had been treated with checkpoint inhibitors. Intravenous ivuxolimab was administered to patients every 2 weeks at six dose levels: 0.01, 0.1, 0.3, 1.5, 3 and 10 mg/kg. Peripheral TCRbeta sequencing aimed to test whether ivuxolimab altered TCR sequence diversity and caused clonal T-cell expansion. The paper covers the monotherapy dose-escalation part of the phase I ivuxolimab trial, which included N of about 56 patients. Of the roughly 52 patients in dose escalation, 19 had hepatocellular carcinoma, some 15 had melanoma, 9 had renal cell carcinoma and 9 had head and neck cancer. What the authors observed across the whole study: In the 0.1-3.0 mg/kg groups, partial responders were among the patients with the lowest normalized peripheral clonal expansion, particularly in CD8+ T cells. After ivuxolimab, CD8+ T cells had more expanded clones than CD4+ T cells on average. At doses of 0.1 to 3.0 mg/kg, clonal expansion of both CD4+ and CD8+ T cells in blood was seen between baseline and week 6. Antigen specificity was not determined for the clonally expanded peripheral T cells. Low levels of normalized T-cell clonal expansion were also seen in some nonresponding patients.

Patients with a history of autoimmune disease or receiving systemic immunosuppression were excluded from the trial. Peripheral blood for TCR sequencing was collected from all dose cohorts at baseline, on cycle 4 day 1, and on cycle 7 day 1. The samples were taken from a phase I, first-in-human, multicenter, open-label dose-escalation trial of ivuxolimab. Adults with locally advanced or metastatic melanoma, renal cell, hepatocellular, or head and neck squamous cell carcinoma were enrolled in the trial. Before TCR sequencing, CD4+ T cells and CD8+ T cells were sorted from peripheral blood as separate populations. This clone was counted a single time. Its binding antigen is unknown. The record has no base qualities; no much larger clone is one base away. Per the germline V gene, SGHRS is the CDR1 and YFSETQ is the CDR2. The CDR3 sequence holds 16 residues, the cysteine and phenylalanine included. Here the CDR3 DNA is all that survives: 48 bases in frame from base 1. The V end gives up 4 bases and the J end 10 bases, leaving 13 bases in the junction not matched to a gene.

Genomic DNA was extracted from sorted cells for sequencing of the TCRbeta CDR3 region. TCRbeta CDR3 regions were sequenced using the immunoSEQ Assay. The immuneACCESS repertoire file appears here via TCRdb, limited to in-frame rearrangements. These files lack a portion of the clones; in checked studies, under half of the deficit traces to unresolved V genes, and the cause of the others is not known. The sample table shows about 140,000 clones, and just over 90% are seen once. The ten top clones hold 0.85% to 1.4% of the sample. This material consisted of CD4+ or CD8+ T cells sorted from blood, taken in a trial of the OX40 agonist ivuxolimab. The TCR sequence derives from an adult with an advanced solid tumor such as melanoma, head and neck, liver or kidney cancer. The receptor chain draws on TRBV5-1 and TRBJ1-6; TRBD1 fits 8 bases in the junction. The DNA reads as follows: TGCGCCAGCAGCCCAACCGGACAGGGTGAATGGTCACCCCTCCACTTT. Protein translation: CASSPTGQGEWSPLHF.